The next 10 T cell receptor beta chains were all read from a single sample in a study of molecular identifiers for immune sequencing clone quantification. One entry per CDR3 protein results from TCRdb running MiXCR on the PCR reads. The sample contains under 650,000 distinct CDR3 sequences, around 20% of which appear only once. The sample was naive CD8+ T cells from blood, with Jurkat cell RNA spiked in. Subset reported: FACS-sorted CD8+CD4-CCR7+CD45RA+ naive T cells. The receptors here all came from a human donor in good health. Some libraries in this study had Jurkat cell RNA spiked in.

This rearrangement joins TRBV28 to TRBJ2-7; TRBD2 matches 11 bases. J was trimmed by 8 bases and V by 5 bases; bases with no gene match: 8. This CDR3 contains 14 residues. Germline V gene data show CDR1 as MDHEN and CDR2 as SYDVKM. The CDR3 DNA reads TGTGCCAGCAGTCCTCGGACTAGCGGGTACAAGCAGTACTTC. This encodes CASSPRTSGYKQYF.

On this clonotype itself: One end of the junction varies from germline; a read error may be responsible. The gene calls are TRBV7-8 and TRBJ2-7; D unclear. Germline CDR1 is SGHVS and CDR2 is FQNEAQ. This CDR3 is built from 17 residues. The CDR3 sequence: CASSIAYERYPVYEQYF. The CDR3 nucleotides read TGTGCCAGCAGCATAGCCTACGAGAGGTACCCCGTCTACGAGCAGTACTTC.

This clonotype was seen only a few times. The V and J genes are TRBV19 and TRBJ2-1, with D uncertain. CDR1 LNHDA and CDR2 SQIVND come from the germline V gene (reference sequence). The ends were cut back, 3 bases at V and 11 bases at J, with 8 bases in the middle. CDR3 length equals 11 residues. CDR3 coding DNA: TGTGCCAGTAGTATTGGGCAGAAGCAGTTCTTC. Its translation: CASSIGQKQFF.

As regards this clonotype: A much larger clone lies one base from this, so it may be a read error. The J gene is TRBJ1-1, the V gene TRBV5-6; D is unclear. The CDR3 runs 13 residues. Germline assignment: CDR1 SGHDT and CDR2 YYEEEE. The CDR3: CACSFQVRTEAFF. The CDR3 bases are TGTGCCTGCAGCTTTCAGGTCCGGACTGAAGCTTTCTTT.

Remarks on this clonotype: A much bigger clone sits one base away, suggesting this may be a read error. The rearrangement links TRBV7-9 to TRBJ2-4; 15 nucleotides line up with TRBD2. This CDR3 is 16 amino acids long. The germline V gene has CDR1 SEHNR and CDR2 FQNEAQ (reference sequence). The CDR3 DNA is TGTGCCGGCAGCTCACGGACTAGCGGGGGGGGAAACATTCAGTACTTC. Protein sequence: CAGSSRTSGGGNIQYF.

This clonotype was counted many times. The CDR3 here is CASSTRVQGQTDTQYF. In DNA form, the CDR3 reads TGTGCCAGCAGTACCAGAGTACAGGGACAGACAGATACGCAGTATTTT. The rearrangement links TRBV2 to TRBJ2-3; 7 nucleotides agree with TRBD1. CDR3 size: 16 residues. The trim removed 5 bases at V and 3 bases at J, leaving 11 bases unmatched. Per the germline V gene, CDR1 is SNHLY and CDR2 is FYNNEI.

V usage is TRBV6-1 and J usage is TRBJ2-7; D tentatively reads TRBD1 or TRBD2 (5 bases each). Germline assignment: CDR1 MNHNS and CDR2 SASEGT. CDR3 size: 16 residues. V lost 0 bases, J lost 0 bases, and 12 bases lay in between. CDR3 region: CASSEAGTDFSYEQYF. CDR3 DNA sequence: TGTGCCAGCAGTGAAGCGGGGACGGACTTCTCCTACGAGCAGTACTTC.

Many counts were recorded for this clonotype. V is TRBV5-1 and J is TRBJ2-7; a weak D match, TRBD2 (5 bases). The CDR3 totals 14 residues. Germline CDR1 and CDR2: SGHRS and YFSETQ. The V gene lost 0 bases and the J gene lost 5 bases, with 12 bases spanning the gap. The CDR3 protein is CASSLEDHGNEQYF. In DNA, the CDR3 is TGCGCCAGCAGCTTGGAGGACCACGGGAACGAGCAGTACTTC.

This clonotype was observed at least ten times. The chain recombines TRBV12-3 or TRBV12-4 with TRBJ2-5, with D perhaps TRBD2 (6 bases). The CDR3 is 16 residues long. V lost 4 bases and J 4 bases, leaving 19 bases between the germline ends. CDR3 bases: TGTGCCAGCAGTTCCACTCCGGGACGGGGAGGAGAGACCCAGTACTTC. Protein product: CASSSTPGRGGETQYF.

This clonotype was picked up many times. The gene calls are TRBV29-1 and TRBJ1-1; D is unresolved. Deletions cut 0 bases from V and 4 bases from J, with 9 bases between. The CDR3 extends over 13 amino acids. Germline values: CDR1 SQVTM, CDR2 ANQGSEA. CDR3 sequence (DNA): TGCAGCGTTGAAGAGACAATTAGCACTGAAGCTTTCTTT. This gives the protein CSVEETISTEAFF.